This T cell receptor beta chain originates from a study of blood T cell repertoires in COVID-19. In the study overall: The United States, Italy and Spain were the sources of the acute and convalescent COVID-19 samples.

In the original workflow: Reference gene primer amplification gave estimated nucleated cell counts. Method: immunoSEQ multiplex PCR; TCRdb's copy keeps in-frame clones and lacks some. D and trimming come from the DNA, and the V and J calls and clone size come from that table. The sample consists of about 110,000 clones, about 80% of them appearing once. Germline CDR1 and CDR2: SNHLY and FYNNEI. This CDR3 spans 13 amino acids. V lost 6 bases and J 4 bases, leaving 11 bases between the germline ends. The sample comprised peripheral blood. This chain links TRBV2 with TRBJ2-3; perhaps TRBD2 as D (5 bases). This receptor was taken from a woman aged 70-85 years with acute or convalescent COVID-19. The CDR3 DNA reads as TGTGCCAGCAGGGAGGAAGCGGCAGATACGCAGTATTTT. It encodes CASREEAADTQYF.